The 10 T cell receptor beta chains below come from one sample, sequenced in a study of T cells after posttransplantation cyclophosphamide. Cyclophosphamide on days +3 and +4 followed busulfan-fludarabine conditioning and a marrow graft. Method: immunoSEQ multiplex PCR; TCRdb's copy keeps in-frame clones and lacks some. Listed for the sample are roughly 10,000 clones, none seen a single time. The specimen was PBMCs, collected around 350 days after allogeneic stem cell transplant with posttransplant cyclophosphamide. The source is a male patient in his 50s who received an allogeneic stem cell transplant from a related donor and was CMV-positive. Some T cells may be graft donor cells.

By share of the sample, this clone is medium-sized. The chain is built from TRBV4-3 and TRBJ2-3; TRBD2 matches 7 bases. V gave up 3 bases and J gave up 0 bases; unmatched junction bases: 9. In germline, CDR1 is LGHNA, CDR2 YSLEER. CDR3 length equals 17 residues. Written as DNA, the CDR3 is TGCGCCAGCAGCCAGGGCCTAGCGGTCCTTAGCACAGATACGCAGTATTTT. The encoded protein is CASSQGLAVLSTDTQYF.

This clone occurred many times. V usage is TRBV4-3 and J usage is TRBJ2-3; D perhaps matches TRBD2 (7 bases). Germline V gene data show CDR1 as LGHNA and CDR2 as YSLEER. Trimming removed 4 bases from V and 4 bases from J, with 18 bases in between. The CDR3 runs 16 residues. The CDR3 coding sequence is TGCGCCAGCAGCCCTCGAATGGGGGGGCACCCAGATACGCAGTATTTT. Translated, it gives CASSPRMGGHPDTQYF.

This clone was detected ten times or more. The chain recombines TRBV9 with TRBJ2-1; D remains unclear. In germline, CDR1 is SGDLS, CDR2 YYNGEE. The CDR3 runs 14 residues. Trimming removed 0 bases at V and 8 bases at J, with 12 bases between. CDR3 region: CASSVARTMDEQFF. In DNA form, the CDR3 reads TGTGCCAGCAGCGTAGCCAGAACCATGGATGAGCAGTTCTTC.

This chain joins TRBV11-3 and TRBJ2-2, with D perhaps matching TRBD1 (5 bases). The CDR3 is 16 residues long. V shed 8 bases and J shed 1 base, with 17 bases lying between them. Per the germline V gene, CDR1 is SGHNT and CDR2 is YENEEA. The DNA of the CDR3 is TGTGCCAGCGGCTCCAATGGACACGGGAACACCGGGGAGCTGTTTTTT. Translated, it gives CASGSNGHGNTGELFF. The whole variable domain, filled in from reference TRBV11-3 and TRBJ2-2, reads EAGVVQSPRYKIIEKKQPVAFWCNPISGHNTLYWYLQNLGQGPELLIRYENEEAVDDSQLPKDRFSAERLKGVDSTLKIQPAELGDSAVYLCASGSNGHGNTGELFFGEGSRLTVL.

The sample holds many counts of this clone. As DNA, the CDR3 is TGTGCCAGCTCAAACCTAGCGGGGGTTTCTGGGGACGAGCAGTACTTC. Translation: CASSNLAGVSGDEQYF. The rearrangement joins TRBV18 to TRBJ2-7; the match to TRBD2 covers 10 bases. Trimming at V came to 5 bases and at J to 5 bases, leaving 12 bases not matched to a gene. The CDR3 sequence is 16 residues long. In germline, CDR1 is KGHSH, CDR2 LQKENI.

This clone was seen ten or more times. The rearrangement joins TRBV6-1 to TRBJ2-3; the match to TRBD2 covers 9 bases. The germline CDR1 and CDR2 sequences are MNHNS and SASEGT. Trimming took 5 bases from V and 2 from J; bases not matched to a gene: 2. The CDR3 spans 14 residues. CDR3 DNA sequence: TGTGCCAGCAGTCTAGCGGGGAACACAGATACGCAGTATTTT. Translated: CASSLAGNTDTQYF.

Many counts were recorded for this clone. The chain links TRBV21-1 to TRBJ1-6; TRBD1, the table's D call, was not compared with the DNA. TRBV21-1 counts as a pseudogene. The CDR3 is 15 amino acids. CDR3 protein: CASSSRDTYNSPLHF. The CDR3 DNA follows: TGTGCCAGCAGCAGCCGGGACACCTATAATTCACCCCTCCACTTT.

At least ten counts were recorded for this clone. J is TRBJ2-3 and V is TRBV30, with TRBD1 matching over 7 bases. Germline V CDR1 and CDR2: GTSNPN, SVGIG (reference sequence). There are 16 residues in the CDR3. Germline trimming cut 3 bases from V and 5 bases from J; bases unmatched to any gene: 14. CDR3 in amino acids: CAWRYRQGWIQDTQYF. The CDR3 nucleotides read TGTGCCTGGAGGTATAGACAGGGCTGGATTCAAGATACGCAGTATTTT.

By frequency in the sample, this clone is medium-sized. The V call is TRBV5-1, the J call TRBJ2-2, with 10 bases fitting TRBD2. Germline V gives CDR1 SGHRS, CDR2 YFSETQ. The CDR3 consists of 17 residues. V lost 4 bases to trimming and J lost 6 bases; unmatched junction nucleotides: 12. The CDR3 reads CASSPSGRYDSSGELFF. For the CDR3, the DNA is TGCGCCAGCAGCCCTAGCGGGAGATATGACAGTTCCGGGGAGCTGTTTTTT.

There are many counts of this clone. The gene calls are TRBV5-1 and TRBJ2-1; D perhaps matches TRBD2 (6 bases). V was shortened by 1 base and J by 9 bases, with 20 bases between the two germline ends. Germline V gives CDR1 SGHRS, CDR2 YFSETQ. CDR3 size: 16 residues. DNA of the CDR3: TGCGCCAGCAGCTTGAATGGGGCCTCAGCCGGGGGTGAGCAGTTCTTC. Protein: CASSLNGASAGGEQFF.